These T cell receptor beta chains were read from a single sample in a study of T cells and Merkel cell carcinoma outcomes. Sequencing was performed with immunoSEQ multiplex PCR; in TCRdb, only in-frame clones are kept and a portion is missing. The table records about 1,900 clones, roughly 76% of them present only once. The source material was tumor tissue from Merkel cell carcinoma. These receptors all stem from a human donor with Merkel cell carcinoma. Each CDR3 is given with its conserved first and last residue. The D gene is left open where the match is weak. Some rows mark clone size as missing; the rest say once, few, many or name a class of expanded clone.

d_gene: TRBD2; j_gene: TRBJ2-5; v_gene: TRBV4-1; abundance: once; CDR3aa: CASSQTSGGQETQYF; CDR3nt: TGCGCCAGCAGCCAAACCTCGGGGGGTCAAGAGACCCAGTACTTC
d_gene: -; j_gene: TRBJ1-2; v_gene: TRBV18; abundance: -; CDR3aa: CASSPPQGGGANYGYTF; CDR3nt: TGTGCCAGCTCACCACCTCAAGGGGGGGGTGCGAACTATGGCTACACCTTC
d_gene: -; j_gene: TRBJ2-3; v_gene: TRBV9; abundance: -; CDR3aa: CASSLRTIADTQYF; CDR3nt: TGTGCCAGCAGCCTCCGGACTATTGCAGATACGCAGTATTTT
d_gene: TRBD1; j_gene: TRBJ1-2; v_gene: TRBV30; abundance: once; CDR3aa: CAWSPQGARGYTF; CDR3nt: TGTGCCTGGAGTCCGCAGGGGGCGAGAGGCTACACCTTC
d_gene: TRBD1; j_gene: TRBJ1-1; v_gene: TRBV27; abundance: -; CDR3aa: CASSLRGQGAVAFF; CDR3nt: TGTGCCAGCAGTTTAAGGGGACAGGGGGCGGTAGCTTTCTTT
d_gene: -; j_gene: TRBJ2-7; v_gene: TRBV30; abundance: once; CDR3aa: CAWSFNRAGGEQYF; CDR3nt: TGTGCCTGGAGTTTTAACAGGGCCGGGGGGGAGCAGTACTTC
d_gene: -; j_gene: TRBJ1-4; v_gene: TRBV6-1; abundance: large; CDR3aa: CASRGINEKLFF; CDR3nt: TGTGCCAGCAGAGGGATCAATGAAAAACTGTTTTTT
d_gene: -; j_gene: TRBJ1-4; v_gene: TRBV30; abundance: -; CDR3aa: CAWTRDSREKLFF; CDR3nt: TGTGCCTGGACTCGGGACTCGCGGGAAAAACTGTTTTTT
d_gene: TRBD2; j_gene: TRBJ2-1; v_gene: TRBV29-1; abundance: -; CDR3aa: CSVGGLADSYNEQFF; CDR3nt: TGCAGCGTTGGAGGACTAGCGGACTCCTACAATGAGCAGTTCTTC
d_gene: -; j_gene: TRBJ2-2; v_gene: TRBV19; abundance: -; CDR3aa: CASSNQENTGELFF; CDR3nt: TGTGCCAGTAGTAACCAGGAGAACACCGGGGAGCTGTTTTTT
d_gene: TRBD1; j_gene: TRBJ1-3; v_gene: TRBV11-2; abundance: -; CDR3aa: CASSYAGTGVSGNTIYF; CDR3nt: TGTGCCAGCAGTTATGCCGGGACAGGGGTTTCTGGAAACACCATATATTTT
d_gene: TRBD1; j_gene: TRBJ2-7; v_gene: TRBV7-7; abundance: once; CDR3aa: CASSPGQDPSYEQYF; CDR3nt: TGTGCCAGCAGCCCGGGACAGGATCCCTCCTACGAGCAGTACTTC
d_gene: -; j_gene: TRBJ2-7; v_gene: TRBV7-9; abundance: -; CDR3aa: CASSFLAGDEQYF; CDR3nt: TGTGCCAGCAGCTTTCTGGCTGGGGACGAGCAGTACTTC
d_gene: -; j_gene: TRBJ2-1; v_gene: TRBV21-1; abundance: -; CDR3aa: CASSNVELVYNEQFF; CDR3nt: TGTGCCAGCAGCAATGTAGAACTCGTTTACAATGAGCAGTTCTTC
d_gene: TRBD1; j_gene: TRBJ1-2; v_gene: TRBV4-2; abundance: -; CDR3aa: CASSQEIQGVYDYTF; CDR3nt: TGTGCCAGCAGCCAAGAGATTCAGGGGGTCTATGACTACACCTTC
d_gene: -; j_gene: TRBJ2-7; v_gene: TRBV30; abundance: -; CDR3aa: CAWSRAYEQYF; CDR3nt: TGTGCCTGGAGTAGGGCCTACGAGCAGTACTTC
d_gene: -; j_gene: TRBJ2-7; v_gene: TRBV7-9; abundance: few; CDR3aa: CASSTDSSYEQYF; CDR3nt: TGTGCCAGCAGCACGGACAGCTCCTACGAGCAGTACTTC
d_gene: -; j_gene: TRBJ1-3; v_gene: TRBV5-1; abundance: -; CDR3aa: CASSLDRPSGNTIYF; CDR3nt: TGCGCCAGCAGCTTAGACAGGCCCTCTGGAAACACCATATATTTT
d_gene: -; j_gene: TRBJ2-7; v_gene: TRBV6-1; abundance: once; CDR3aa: CASSAMGLTTTYEQYF; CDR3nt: TGTGCCAGCAGTGCCATGGGCCTGACCACTACCTACGAGCAGTACTTC
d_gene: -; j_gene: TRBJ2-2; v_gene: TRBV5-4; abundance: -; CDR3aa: CASRLGGVGKNTGELFF; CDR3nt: TGTGCCAGCAGACTGGGGGGCGTAGGGAAGAACACCGGGGAGCTGTTTTTT
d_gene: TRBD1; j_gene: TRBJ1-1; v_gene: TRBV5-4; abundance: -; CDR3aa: CASSLQGPNTEAFF; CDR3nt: TGTGCCAGCAGCTTACAGGGGCCGAACACTGAAGCTTTCTTT
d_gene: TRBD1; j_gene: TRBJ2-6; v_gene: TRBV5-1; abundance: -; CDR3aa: CASSLVGTGDPGANVLTF; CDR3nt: TGCGCCAGCAGCTTGGTAGGGACAGGGGATCCTGGGGCCAACGTCCTGACTTTC
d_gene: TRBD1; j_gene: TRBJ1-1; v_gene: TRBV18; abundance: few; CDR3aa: CASSPRTGEGNTEAFF; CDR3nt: TGTGCCAGCTCACCACGGACAGGGGAGGGGAACACTGAAGCTTTCTTT
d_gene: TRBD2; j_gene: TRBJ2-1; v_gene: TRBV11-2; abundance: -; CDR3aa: CASSLVAGGYNEQFF; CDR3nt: TGTGCCAGCAGCTTAGTAGCGGGAGGCTACAATGAGCAGTTCTTC
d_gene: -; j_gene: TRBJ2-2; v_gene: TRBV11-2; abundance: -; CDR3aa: CASSLLQTGELFF; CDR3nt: TGTGCCAGCAGCCTCTTACAGACCGGGGAGCTGTTTTTT